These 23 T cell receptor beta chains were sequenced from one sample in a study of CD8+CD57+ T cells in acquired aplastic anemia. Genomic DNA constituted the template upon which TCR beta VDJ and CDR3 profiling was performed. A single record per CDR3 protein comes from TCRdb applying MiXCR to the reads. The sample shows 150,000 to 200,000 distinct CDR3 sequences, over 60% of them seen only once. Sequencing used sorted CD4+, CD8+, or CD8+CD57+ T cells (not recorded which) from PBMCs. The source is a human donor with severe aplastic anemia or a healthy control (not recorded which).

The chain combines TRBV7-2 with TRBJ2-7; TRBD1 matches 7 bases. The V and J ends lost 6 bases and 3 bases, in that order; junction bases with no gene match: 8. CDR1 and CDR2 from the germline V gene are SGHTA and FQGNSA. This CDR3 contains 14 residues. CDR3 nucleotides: TGTGCCAGCAGATCCGGGACAGCTTACTACGAGCAGTACTTC. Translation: CASRSGTAYYEQYF.

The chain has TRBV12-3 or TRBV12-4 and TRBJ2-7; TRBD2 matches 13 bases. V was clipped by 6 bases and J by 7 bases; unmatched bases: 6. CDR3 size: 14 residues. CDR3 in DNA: TGTGCCAGCAGGCGGGGACTAGCGGGATTTGAGCAGTACTTC. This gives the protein CASRRGLAGFEQYF.

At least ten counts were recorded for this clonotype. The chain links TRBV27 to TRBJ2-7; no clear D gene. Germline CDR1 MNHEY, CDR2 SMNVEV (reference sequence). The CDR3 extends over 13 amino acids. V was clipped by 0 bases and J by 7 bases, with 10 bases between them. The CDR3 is CASSLSVGNEQYF. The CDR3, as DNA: TGTGCCAGCAGTTTATCGGTAGGGAATGAGCAGTACTTC.

In DNA form, the CDR3 reads TGTGCCCTGACGGTACAGTATAGCAATCAGCCCCAGCATTTT. Its protein product is CALTVQYSNQPQHF. The chain joins TRBV30 to TRBJ1-5; D remains unclear. V lost 8 bases to trimming and J lost 0 bases, with 14 bases between them. The CDR3 has 14 amino acids. Per germline, CDR1 GTSNPN and CDR2 SVGIG (reference sequence).

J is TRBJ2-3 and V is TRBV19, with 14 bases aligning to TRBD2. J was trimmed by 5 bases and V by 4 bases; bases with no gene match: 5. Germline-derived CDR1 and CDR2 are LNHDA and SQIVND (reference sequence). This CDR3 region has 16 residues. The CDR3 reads CASSKGLAGVGDTQYF. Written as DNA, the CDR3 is TGTGCCAGTAGTAAGGGACTAGCGGGAGTGGGAGATACGCAGTATTTT.

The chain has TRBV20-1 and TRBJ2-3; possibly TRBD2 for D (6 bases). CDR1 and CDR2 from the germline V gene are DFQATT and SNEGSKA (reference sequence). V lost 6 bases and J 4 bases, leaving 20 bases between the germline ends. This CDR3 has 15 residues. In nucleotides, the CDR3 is TGCAGTGCCTCTCCGGGAGTCTCGTCCGCAGATACGCAGTATTTT. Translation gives CSASPGVSSADTQYF.

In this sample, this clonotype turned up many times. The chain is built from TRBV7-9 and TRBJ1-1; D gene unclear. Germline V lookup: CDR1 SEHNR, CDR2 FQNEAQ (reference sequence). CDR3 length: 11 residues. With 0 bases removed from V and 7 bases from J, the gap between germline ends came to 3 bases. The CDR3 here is CASSLAGEAFF. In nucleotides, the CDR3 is TGTGCCAGCAGCTTAGCCGGTGAAGCTTTCTTT.

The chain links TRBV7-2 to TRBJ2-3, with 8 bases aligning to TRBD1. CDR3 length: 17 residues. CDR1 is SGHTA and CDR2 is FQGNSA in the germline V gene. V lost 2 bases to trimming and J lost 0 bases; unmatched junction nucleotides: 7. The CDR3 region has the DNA TGTGCCAGCAGCTTACCCCCGACAGGGGACAGCACAGATACGCAGTATTTT. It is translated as CASSLPPTGDSTDTQYF.

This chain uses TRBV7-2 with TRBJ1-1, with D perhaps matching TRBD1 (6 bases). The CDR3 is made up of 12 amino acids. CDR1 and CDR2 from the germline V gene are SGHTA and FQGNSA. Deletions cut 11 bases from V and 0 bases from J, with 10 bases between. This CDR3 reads CAAGTLNTEAFF. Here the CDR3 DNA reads TGTGCCGCCGGGACACTGAACACTGAAGCTTTCTTT.

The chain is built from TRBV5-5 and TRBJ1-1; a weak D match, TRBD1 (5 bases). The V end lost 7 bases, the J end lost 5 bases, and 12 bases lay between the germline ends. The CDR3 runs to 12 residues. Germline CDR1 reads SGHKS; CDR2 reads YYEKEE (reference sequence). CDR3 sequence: CASHGGGTEAFF. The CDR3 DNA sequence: TGTGCCAGCCACGGGGGGGGGACTGAAGCTTTCTTT.

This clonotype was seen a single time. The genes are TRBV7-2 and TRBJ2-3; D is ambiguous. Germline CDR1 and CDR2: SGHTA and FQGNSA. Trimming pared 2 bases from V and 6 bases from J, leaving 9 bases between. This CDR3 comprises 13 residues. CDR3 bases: TGTGCCAGCAGCTTAAATTTCCTGGATACGCAGTATTTT. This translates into CASSLNFLDTQYF.

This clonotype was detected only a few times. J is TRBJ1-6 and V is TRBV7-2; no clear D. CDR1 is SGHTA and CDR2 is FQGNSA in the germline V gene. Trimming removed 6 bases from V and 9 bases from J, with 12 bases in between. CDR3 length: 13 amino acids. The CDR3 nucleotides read TGTGCCAGCAGAGGCCTTCAACTTTCACCCCTCCACTTT. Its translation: CASRGLQLSPLHF.

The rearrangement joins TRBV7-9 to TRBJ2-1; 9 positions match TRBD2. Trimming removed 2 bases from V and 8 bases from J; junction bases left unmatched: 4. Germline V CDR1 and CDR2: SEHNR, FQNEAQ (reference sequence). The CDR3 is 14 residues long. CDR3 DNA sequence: TGTGCCAGCAGCTTAAGCGGGAGGAACGATGAGCAGTTCTTC. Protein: CASSLSGRNDEQFF.

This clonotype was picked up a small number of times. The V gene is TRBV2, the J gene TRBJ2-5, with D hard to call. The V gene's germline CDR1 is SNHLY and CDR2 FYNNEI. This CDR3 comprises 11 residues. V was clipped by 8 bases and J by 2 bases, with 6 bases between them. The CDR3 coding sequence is TGTGCCAGCGATCAGCAAGAGACCCAGTACTTC. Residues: CASDQQETQYF.

The CDR3 here is CASSLRRVSSYEQYF. For the CDR3, the DNA is TGTGCCAGCAGCTTACGGCGGGTTTCGAGCTACGAGCAGTACTTC. The chain carries TRBV7-6 and TRBJ2-7; D is perhaps TRBD2 (5 bases). V shed 2 bases and J shed 3 bases, with 14 bases lying between them. Germline values: CDR1 SGHVS, CDR2 FNYEAQ. This CDR3 region has 15 residues.

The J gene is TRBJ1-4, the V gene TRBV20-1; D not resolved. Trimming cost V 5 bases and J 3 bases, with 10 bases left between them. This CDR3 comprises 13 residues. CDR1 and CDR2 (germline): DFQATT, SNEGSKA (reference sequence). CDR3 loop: CSAEGGSNEKLFF. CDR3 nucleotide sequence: TGCAGTGCTGAGGGAGGGTCTAATGAAAAACTGTTTTTT.

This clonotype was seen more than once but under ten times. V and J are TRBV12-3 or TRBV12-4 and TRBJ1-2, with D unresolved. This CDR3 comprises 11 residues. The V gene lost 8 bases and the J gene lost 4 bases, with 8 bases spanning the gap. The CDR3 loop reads CASGRIYGYTF. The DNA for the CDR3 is TGTGCCAGCGGACGGATCTATGGCTACACCTTC.

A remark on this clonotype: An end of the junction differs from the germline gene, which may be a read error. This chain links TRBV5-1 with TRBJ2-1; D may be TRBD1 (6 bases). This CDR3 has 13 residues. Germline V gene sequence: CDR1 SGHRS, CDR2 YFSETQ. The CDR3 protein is CASSPTGPGVESF. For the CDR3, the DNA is TGCGCCAGCAGCCCCACTGGGCCAGGGGTCGAGTCCTTC.

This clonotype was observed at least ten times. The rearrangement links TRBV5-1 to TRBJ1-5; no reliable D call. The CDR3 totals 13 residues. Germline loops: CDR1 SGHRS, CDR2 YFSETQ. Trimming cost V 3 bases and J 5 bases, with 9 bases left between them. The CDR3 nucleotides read TGCGCCAGCAGCTCTTCGGGAGATCAGCCCCAGCATTTT. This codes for CASSSSGDQPQHF.

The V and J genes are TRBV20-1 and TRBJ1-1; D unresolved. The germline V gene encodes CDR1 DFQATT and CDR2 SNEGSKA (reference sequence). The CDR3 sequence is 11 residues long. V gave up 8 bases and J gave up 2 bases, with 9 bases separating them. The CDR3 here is CSPRQNTEAFF. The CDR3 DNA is TGCAGTCCAAGACAAAACACTGAAGCTTTCTTT.

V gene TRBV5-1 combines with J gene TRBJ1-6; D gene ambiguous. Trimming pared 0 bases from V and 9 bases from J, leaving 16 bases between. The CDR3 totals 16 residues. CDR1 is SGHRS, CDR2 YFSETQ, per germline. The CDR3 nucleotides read TGCGCCAGCAGCTTGGCCGTCACAGACTCGGGTTCACCCCTCCACTTT. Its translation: CASSLAVTDSGSPLHF.

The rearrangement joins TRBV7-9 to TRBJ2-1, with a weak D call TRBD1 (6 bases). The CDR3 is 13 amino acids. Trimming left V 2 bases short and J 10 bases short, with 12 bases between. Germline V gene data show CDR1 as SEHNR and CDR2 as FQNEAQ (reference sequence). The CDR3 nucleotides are TGTGCCAGCAGCTTACTCTGGGGGCACGAGCAGTTCTTC. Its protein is CASSLLWGHEQFF.

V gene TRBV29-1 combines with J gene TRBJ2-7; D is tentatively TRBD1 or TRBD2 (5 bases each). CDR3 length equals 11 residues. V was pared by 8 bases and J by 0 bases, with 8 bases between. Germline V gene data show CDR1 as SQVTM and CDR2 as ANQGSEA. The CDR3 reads CSFGGSYEQYF. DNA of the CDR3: TGCAGCTTTGGGGGCTCCTACGAGCAGTACTTC.